Below are 14 T cell receptor beta chains sequenced from a single sample in a study of early stage breast cancer tumors. Assay: immunoSEQ multiplex PCR; the TCRdb copy retains only in-frame clones and omits some. The data hold about 46,000 clones, with around 80% observed a single time. The sequenced sample was blood. The receptors were sampled from a person aged 40-50 years with breast cancer.

The chain is built from TRBV27 and TRBJ2-2; D is unresolved. CDR3 length: 14 amino acids. The V end lost 7 bases, the J end lost 5 bases, and 14 bases lay between the germline ends. Germline V gene lookup returns CDR1 MNHEY and CDR2 SMNVEV (reference sequence). The CDR3: CASTHTDATGELFF. As DNA, the CDR3 is TGTGCCAGCACCCATACTGACGCAACCGGGGAGCTGTTTTTT.

The V gene is TRBV19, the J gene TRBJ1-1, with no clear D. Germline CDR1 is LNHDA and CDR2 is SQIVND (reference sequence). V shed 5 bases and J shed 1 base, with 8 bases lying between them. The CDR3 sequence is 13 residues long. This CDR3 reads CASSPTPNTEAFF. CDR3 nucleotides: TGTGCCAGTAGTCCGACACCGAACACTGAAGCTTTCTTT.

The J gene is TRBJ1-5, the V gene TRBV6-5, with D unclear. Germline lookup yields CDR1 MNHEY and CDR2 SVGAGI. V was trimmed by 0 bases and J by 1 base, leaving 7 bases between them. The CDR3 runs 15 residues. The CDR3 region has the DNA TGTGCCAGCAGTTACTCGAGCAGAAGCAATCAGCCCCAGCATTTT. Amino acid sequence: CASSYSSRSNQPQHF.

This rearrangement joins TRBV15 to TRBJ2-3; TRBD2 matches at 9 bases. This CDR3 spans 18 amino acids. Germline loops: CDR1 LNHNV, CDR2 YYDKDF (reference sequence). V dropped 0 bases and J dropped 3; count of bases not matched to a gene: 10. The CDR3 DNA follows: TGTGCCACCAGCAGAGAGGGCGGGAGGGTCTTTGGGACAGATACGCAGTATTTT. Its protein is CATSREGGRVFGTDTQYF.

V gene TRBV30 combines with J gene TRBJ2-2; D is perhaps TRBD1 (5 bases). The CDR3 spans 13 residues. Germline V gene data show CDR1 as GTSNPN and CDR2 as SVGIG (reference sequence). Between the trimmed V and J ends, which lost 0 bases and 8 bases, there was a span of 10 bases. CDR3 coding DNA: TGTGCCTGGAGTGTTCAGGGTTGGGGGGAGCTGTTTTTT. It specifies CAWSVQGWGELFF.

With regard to this clone: Mismatch with germline at one junction end may stem from a read error. The chain is built from TRBV2 and TRBJ2-2; TRBD2 might be the D (6 bases). The CDR3 is made up of 15 amino acids. Germline V gives CDR1 SNHLY, CDR2 FYNNEI. The CDR3 nucleotides are TGTGCCAGCAGACAGCCCCTAGCGAAGACCGGGGAGCTGTTTTTT. This sequence encodes CASRQPLAKTGELFF.

The genes are TRBV6-6 and TRBJ1-4; no reliable D call. The V end was cut by 0 bases, the J end by 7 bases, with 12 bases between. The CDR3 is made up of 15 amino acids. CDR1 and CDR2 from the germline V gene are MNHNY and SVGAGI (reference sequence). The CDR3 loop is CASSYSPRAGEKLFF. CDR3 sequence (DNA): TGTGCCAGCAGTTACTCGCCACGGGCGGGTGAAAAACTGTTTTTT.

This clone was found a few times. The chain carries TRBV19 and TRBJ2-3, with 8 positions matching TRBD2. J lost 1 base, V lost 3 bases, and 9 bases had no gene match. CDR1 is LNHDA, CDR2 SQIVND, per germline (reference sequence). The CDR3 runs to 17 residues. The DNA for the CDR3 is TGTGCCAGTAGTATTGGGGCTAGCGGGCTGGGCACAGATACGCAGTATTTT. Amino acids: CASSIGASGLGTDTQYF.

The rearrangement joins TRBV11-2 to TRBJ2-1, with TRBD2 identical over 10 bases. Germline V gene lookup returns CDR1 SGHAT and CDR2 FQNNGV. The length of the CDR3 is 16 residues. Trimming removed 5 bases from V and 4 bases from J; junction bases left unmatched: 8. The CDR3 sequence is CASSRNPAGGYNEQFF. For the CDR3, the DNA is TGTGCCAGCAGCCGAAACCCAGCGGGAGGGTACAATGAGCAGTTCTTC.

The chain couples TRBV7-8 to TRBJ1-1; no clear D. The CDR3 sequence is 18 residues long. The V end was cut by 0 bases, the J end by 4 bases, with 21 bases between. Germline CDR1 SGHVS, CDR2 FQNEAQ. For the CDR3, the DNA is TGTGCCAGCAGCTTAGCGAGAGGGTCGGAGGGTGGTGGCACTGAAGCTTTCTTT. Protein sequence: CASSLARGSEGGGTEAFF. Full variable domain (missing parts from reference TRBV7-8 and TRBJ1-1): GAGVSQSPRYKVAKRGQDVALRCDPISGHVSLFWYQQALGQGPEFLTYFQNEAQLDKSGLPSDRFFAERPEGSVSTLKIQRTQQEDSAVYLCASSLARGSEGGGTEAFFGQGTRLTVV.

The chain recombines TRBV5-1 with TRBJ2-5; perhaps TRBD1 as D (5 bases). Deletions cut 2 bases from V and 2 bases from J, with 10 bases between. In germline, CDR1 is SGHRS, CDR2 YFSETQ. CDR3 size: 14 residues. CDR3 in amino acids: CASSFQGPQETQYF. The CDR3 DNA reads TGCGCCAGCAGCTTCCAGGGCCCACAAGAGACCCAGTACTTC.

The gene calls are TRBV18 and TRBJ2-7; TRBD2 aligns across 10 bases. The CDR3 loop spans 14 amino acids. CDR1 and CDR2 from the germline V gene are KGHSH and LQKENI. V was clipped by 3 bases and J by 1 base; unmatched bases: 0. In DNA form, the CDR3 reads TGTGCCAGCTCACCTAGCGGGAGGTCCTACGAGCAGTACTTC. It codes for CASSPSGRSYEQYF.

The chain couples TRBV21-1 to TRBJ1-5. TRBV21-1 is described as a pseudogene. This CDR3 is built from 15 residues. CDR3 nucleotides: TGTGCCAGCACAGGAAGGACGGTCAGCAATCAGCCCCAGCATTTT. It yields the protein CASTGRTVSNQPQHF.

The chain carries TRBV4-1 and TRBJ2-5; 7 nucleotides match TRBD1. The CDR3 runs to 13 residues. Germline CDR1 and CDR2: MGHRA and YSYEKL. Trimming took 3 bases from V and 5 from J; bases not matched to a gene: 3. CDR3 protein: CASSQTGWETQYF. The CDR3 DNA is TGCGCCAGCAGCCAGACAGGGTGGGAGACCCAGTACTTC.